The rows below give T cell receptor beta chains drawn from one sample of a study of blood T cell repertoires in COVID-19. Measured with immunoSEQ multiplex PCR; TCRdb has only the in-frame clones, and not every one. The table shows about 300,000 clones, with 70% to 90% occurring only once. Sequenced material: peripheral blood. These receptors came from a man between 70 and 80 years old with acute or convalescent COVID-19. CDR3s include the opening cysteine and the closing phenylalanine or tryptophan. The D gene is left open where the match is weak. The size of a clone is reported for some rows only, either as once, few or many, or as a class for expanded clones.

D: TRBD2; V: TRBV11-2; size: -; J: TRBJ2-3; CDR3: CASSLDPTSGTSTDTQYF; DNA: TGTGCCAGCAGCTTAGATCCGACTAGCGGGACGAGCACAGATACGCAGTATTTT
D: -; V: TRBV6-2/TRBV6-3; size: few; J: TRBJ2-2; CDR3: CASSYSDTNTGELFF; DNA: TGTGCCAGCAGTTATTCGGACACGAACACCGGGGAGCTGTTTTTT
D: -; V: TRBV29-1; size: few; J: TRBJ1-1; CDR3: CSAEDRLNTEAFF; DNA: TGCAGCGCCGAGGACAGATTGAACACTGAAGCTTTCTTT
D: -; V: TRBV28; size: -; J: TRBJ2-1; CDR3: CASRTGHNEQFF; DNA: TGTGCCAGCAGGACAGGACACAATGAGCAGTTCTTC
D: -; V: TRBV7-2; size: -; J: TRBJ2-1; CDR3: CASSPGGPYNEQFF; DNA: TGTGCCAGCAGCCCGGGGGGCCCCTACAATGAGCAGTTCTTC
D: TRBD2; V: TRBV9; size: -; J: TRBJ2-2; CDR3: CASSVGSGGSNTGELFF; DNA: TGTGCCAGCAGCGTAGGTAGCGGGGGTTCGAACACCGGGGAGCTGTTTTTT
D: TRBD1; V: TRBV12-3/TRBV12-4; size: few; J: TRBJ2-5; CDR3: CASTQNRGETQYF; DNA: TGTGCCAGCACCCAAAACAGGGGCGAGACCCAGTACTTC
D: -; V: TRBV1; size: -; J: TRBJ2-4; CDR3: CNNSGRPGENRTKNIQYF; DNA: TGCAACAACAGCGGGCGACCAGGGGAGAATCGGACTAAAAACATTCAGTACTTC
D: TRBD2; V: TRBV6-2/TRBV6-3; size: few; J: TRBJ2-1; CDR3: CASSYAGLAQRNEQFF; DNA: TGTGCCAGCAGTTACGCCGGACTAGCGCAGCGGAATGAGCAGTTCTTC
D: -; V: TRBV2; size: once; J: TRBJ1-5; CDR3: CASSGPRTAGNQPQHF; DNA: TGTGCCAGCAGTGGACCTCGAACGGCGGGTAATCAGCCCCAGCATTTT
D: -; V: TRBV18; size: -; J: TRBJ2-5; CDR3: CASSQAPGQETQYF; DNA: TGTGCCAGCTCACAAGCCCCAGGCCAAGAGACCCAGTACTTC
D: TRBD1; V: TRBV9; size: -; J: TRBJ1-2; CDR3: CASSPWSGGGYGYTF; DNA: TGTGCCAGCAGCCCCTGGTCAGGGGGCGGCTATGGCTACACCTTC
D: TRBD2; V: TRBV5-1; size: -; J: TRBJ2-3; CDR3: CASSGSGASTDTQYF; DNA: TGCGCCAGCAGCGGTAGCGGGGCAAGCACAGATACGCAGTATTTT
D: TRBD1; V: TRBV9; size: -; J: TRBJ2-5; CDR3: CASSVGQGGETQYF; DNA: TGTGCCAGCAGCGTGGGACAGGGAGGGGAGACCCAGTACTTC
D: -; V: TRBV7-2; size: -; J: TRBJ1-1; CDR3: CASSLVMGRGTEAFF; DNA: TGTGCCAGCAGCTTAGTCATGGGCAGGGGCACTGAAGCTTTCTTT
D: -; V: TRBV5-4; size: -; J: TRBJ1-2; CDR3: CASSSRGGLPSGYTF; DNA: TGTGCCAGCAGCTCTCGTGGGGGCCTGCCATCAGGCTACACCTTC
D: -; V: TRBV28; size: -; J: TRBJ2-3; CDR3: CASSPPTVEDTQYF; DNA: TGTGCCAGCAGTCCGCCCACAGTTGAAGATACGCAGTATTTT
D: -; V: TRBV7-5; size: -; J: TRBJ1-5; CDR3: CVRSPREGANGSNQPQHF; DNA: TGTGTCAGAAGCCCCCGAGAGGGGGCTAACGGTAGCAATCAGCCCCAGCATTTT
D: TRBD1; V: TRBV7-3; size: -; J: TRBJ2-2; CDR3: CASSPYRGRIGELFF; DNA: TGTGCCAGCAGCCCGTACAGGGGGAGGATCGGGGAGCTGTTTTTT
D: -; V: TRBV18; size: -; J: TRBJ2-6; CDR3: CASSQIYLIPGANVLTF; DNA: TGTGCCAGCTCACAAATCTACCTAATCCCCGGGGCCAACGTCCTGACTTTC
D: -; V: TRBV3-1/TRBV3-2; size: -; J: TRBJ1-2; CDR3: CASSPAHRVGYGYTF; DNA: TGTGCCAGCAGCCCAGCACACAGGGTGGGCTATGGCTACACCTTC
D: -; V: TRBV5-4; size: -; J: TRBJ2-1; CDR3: CASSLTFYNEQFF; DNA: TGTGCCAGCAGCTTGACATTTTACAATGAGCAGTTCTTC
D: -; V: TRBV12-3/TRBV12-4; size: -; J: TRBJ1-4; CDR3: CASRQINEKLFF; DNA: TGTGCCAGCAGACAGATTAATGAAAAACTGTTTTTT
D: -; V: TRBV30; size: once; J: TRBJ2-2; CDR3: CAWGRPNTGELFF; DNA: TGTGCCTGGGGACGTCCGAACACCGGGGAGCTGTTTTTT
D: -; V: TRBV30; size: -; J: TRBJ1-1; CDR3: CAWSLLENTEAFF; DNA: TGTGCCTGGAGCCTCCTAGAGAACACTGAAGCTTTCTTT
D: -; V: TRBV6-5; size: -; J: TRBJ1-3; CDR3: CASSRSGTTGNTIYF; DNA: TGTGCCAGCAGCCGATCCGGGACTACTGGAAACACCATATATTTT
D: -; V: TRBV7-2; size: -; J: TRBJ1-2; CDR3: CASSPNTGIGYTF; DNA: TGTGCCAGCAGCCCAAACACAGGGATCGGCTACACCTTC
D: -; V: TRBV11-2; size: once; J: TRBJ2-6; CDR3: CASTRGRGANVLTF; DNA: TGTGCCAGCACCCGGGGGAGGGGGGCCAACGTCCTGACTTTC
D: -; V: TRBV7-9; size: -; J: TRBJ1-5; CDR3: CASSRGQQRVQPQHF; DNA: TGTGCCAGCAGCCGGGGACAACAAAGGGTACAGCCCCAGCATTTT
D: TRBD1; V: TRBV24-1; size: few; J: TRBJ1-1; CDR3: CATSDPGRGQGNTEAFF; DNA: TGTGCCACCAGTGACCCTGGTAGGGGGCAGGGGAACACTGAAGCTTTCTTT
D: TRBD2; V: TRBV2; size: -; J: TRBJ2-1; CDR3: CASSSTSGGAELTYEQFF; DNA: TGTGCCAGCAGCTCGACTAGCGGGGGGGCGGAGCTTACGTATGAGCAGTTCTTC
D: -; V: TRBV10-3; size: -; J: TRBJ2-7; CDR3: CAISESGRAYEQYF; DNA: TGTGCCATCAGTGAGTCGGGCAGGGCCTACGAGCAGTACTTC
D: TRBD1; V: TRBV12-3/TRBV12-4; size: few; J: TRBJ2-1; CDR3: CASRPGTGEQFF; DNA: TGTGCCAGCAGACCTGGGACAGGTGAGCAGTTCTTC
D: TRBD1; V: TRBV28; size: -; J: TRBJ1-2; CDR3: CASSSQGYGYTF; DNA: TGTGCCAGCAGTTCACAGGGGTATGGCTACACCTTC
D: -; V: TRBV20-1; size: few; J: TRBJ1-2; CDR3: CSASLQGSPTYGYTF; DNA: TGCAGTGCTAGTCTGCAGGGGTCACCGACCTATGGCTACACCTTC
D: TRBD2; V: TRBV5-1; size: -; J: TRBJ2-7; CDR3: CASSLAGGPLHEQYF; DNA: TGCGCCAGCAGTCTAGCGGGAGGTCCCCTTCACGAGCAGTACTTC